This TCR beta chain appears in the sequencing data of a study of blood T cells in healthy people across ages. At least 6 micrograms of total RNA were extracted per sample. The sample holds many counts of this clonotype. The V gene's germline CDR1 is GTSNPN and CDR2 SVGIG (reference sequence). The CDR3 sequence is 15 residues long. The V gene end was trimmed by 0 bases and the J gene end by 4 bases; junction bases not matched to a gene: 8. A sample-barcoded 5' primer and a J-beta primer mix were used in a second PCR of roughly 7 to 11 cycles. A single record per CDR3 protein comes from TCRdb applying MiXCR to the 5' RACE reads. This sample has about 640,000 distinct CDR3 sequences, with over 40% found just once.

Sequencing was carried out using blood. The chain combines TRBV30 with TRBJ2-5, with 7 bases fitting TRBD2. The clonotype originates from a man older than 75 in good health. The CDR3 here is CAWSVLPSGAETQYF. CDR3 sequence (DNA): TGTGCCTGGAGTGTACTCCCCAGCGGGGCAGAGACCCAGTACTTC.